This section outlines one T cell receptor beta chain sequence together with its context. The data belong to a study of blood T cell repertoires in COVID-19. Study in general: PBMCs, B-cell-depleted T cells, or T cells provided the cDNA or gDNA that made up the material.

Deletions cut 3 bases from V and 1 base from J, with 10 bases between. The CDR3 totals 14 residues. CDR1 SGHDT and CDR2 YYEEEE come from the germline V gene. In the authors' methods: Amplification with reference gene primers provided the estimates of nucleated cell counts. Produced via immunoSEQ multiplex PCR; TCRdb's table is partial and in-frame only. V, J and clone size are those of that table, while D and trimming were read from the DNA. The table records approximately 300,000 clones, 90% of them present only once. Enrolled through a virtual design, the participants were between about 18 and 100 years of age and came from some 25 US areas. Assignments of participants to cohorts depended upon their own reported clinical history.

The sequence derives from a man in his sixties who had recovered from COVID-19. Material: PBMCs or T cells enriched from blood (not recorded which). This rearrangement joins TRBV5-6 to TRBJ1-1; D perhaps matches TRBD1 (5 bases). CDR3 bases: TGTGCCAGCAGCTCGGTACAGGCGAACACTGAAGCTTTCTTT. Translated: CASSSVQANTEAFF.